The present TCR beta chain was sequenced within a study of human T cells and chemical hapten exposure. V dropped 0 bases and J dropped 8; count of bases not matched to a gene: 7. The germline CDR1 and CDR2 sequences are LGHNA and YSLEER. The CDR3 spans 16 residues. Overall study findings and caveats: Against controls, expanded TCRs gave rise to significantly more large CDR3 similarity clusters. TCRs exceeding a frequency of 1 in 1000 stayed unchanged under DPC sensitization.

This sample's time point: pre-sensitization, week 0. Treatment meaning: therapeutic diphenylcyclopropenone sensitization with weekly scalp DPC. In TCRdb, the RACE reads were re-called with MiXCR into one record per CDR3 protein. The profile covers roughly 380,000 distinct CDR3 sequences, with 5.1% appearing a single time and 2.5% to 3% taken by the ten largest. This clonotype has just a few counts. Its antigen is not identified. Sequencing was performed on whole blood, taken in connection with sensitization to the hapten diphenylcyclopropenone (DPC). This sequence joins TRBV4-3 and TRBJ2-1; the match to TRBD2 covers 10 bases. The sequence was obtained from a woman between 45 and 60 years old with alopecia areata. Some clones in this sample may be carry-over from other donors' samples. Here the CDR3 DNA reads TGCGCCAGCAGCCAAGATCCAAGCGGGAGGGGTTATGAGCAGTTCTTC. Encoded protein: CASSQDPSGRGYEQFF.